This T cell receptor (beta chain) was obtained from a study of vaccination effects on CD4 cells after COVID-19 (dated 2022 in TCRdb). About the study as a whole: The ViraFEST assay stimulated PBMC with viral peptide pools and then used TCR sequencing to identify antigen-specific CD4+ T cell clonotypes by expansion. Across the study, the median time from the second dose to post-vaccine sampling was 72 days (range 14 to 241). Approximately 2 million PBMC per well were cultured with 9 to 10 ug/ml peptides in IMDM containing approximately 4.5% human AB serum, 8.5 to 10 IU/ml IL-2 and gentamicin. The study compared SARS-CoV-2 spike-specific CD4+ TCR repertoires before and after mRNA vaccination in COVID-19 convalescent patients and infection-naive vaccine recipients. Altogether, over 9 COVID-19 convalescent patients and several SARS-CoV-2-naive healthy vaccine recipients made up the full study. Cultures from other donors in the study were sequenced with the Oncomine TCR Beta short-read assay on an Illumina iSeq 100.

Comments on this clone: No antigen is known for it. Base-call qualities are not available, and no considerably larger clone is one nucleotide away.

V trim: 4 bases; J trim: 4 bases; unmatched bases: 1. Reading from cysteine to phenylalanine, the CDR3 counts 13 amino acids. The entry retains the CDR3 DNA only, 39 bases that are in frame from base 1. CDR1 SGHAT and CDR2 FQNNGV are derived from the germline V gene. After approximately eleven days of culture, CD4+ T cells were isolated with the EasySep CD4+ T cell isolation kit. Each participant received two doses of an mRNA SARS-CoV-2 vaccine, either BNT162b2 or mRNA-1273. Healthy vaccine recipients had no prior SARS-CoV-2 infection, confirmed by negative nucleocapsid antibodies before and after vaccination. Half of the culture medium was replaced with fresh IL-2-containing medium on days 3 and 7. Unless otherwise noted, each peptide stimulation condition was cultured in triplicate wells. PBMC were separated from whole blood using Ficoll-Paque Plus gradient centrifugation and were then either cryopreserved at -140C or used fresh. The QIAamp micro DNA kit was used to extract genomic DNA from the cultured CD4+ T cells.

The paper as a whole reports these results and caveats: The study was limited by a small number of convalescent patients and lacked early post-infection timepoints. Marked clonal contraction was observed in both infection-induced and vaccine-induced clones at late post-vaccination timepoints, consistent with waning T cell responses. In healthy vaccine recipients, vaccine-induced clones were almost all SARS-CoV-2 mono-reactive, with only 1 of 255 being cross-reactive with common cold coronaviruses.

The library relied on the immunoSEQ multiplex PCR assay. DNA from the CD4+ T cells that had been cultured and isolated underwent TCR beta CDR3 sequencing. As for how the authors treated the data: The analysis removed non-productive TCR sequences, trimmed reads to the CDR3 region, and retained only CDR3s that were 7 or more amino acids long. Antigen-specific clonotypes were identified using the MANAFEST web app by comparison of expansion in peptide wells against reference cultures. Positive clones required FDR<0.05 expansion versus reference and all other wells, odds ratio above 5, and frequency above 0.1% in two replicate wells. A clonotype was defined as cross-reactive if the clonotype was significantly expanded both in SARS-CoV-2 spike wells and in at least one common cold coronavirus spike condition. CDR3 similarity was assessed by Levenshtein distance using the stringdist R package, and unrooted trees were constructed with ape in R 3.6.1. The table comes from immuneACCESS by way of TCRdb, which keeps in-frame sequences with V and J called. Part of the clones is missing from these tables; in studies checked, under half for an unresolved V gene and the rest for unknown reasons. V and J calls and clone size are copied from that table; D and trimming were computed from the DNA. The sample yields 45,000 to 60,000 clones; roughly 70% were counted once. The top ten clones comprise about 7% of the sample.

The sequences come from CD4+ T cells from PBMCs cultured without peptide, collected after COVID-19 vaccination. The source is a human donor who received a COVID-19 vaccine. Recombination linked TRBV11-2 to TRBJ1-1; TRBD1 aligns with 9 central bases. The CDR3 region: CASSSQGATEAFF. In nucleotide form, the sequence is TGTGCCAGCAGCTCACAGGGGGCCACTGAAGCTTTCTTT.